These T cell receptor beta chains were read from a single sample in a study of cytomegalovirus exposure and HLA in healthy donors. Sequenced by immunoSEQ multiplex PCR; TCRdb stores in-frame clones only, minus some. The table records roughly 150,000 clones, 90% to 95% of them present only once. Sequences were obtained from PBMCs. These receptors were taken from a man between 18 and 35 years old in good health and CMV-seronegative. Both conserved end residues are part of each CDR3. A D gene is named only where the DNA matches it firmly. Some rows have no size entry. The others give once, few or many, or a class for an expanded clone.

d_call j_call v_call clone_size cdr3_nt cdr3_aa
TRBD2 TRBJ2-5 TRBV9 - TGTGCCAGCAGCCCCTCCGGGACTAGAGAAGAGACCCAGTACTTC CASSPSGTREETQYF
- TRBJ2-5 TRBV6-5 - TGTGCCAGCAGTCTGCTAGCGAGCGAGACCCAGTACTTC CASSLLASETQYF
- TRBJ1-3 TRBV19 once TGTGCCAGTAGTATGGGGAGGGATGGAAACACCATATATTTT CASSMGRDGNTIYF
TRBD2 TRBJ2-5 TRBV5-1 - TGCGCCAGCAGCCGTCCGGGGGGTTCCCAAGAGACCCAGTACTTC CASSRPGGSQETQYF
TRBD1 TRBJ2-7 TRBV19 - TGTGCCAGTAGGGGACAGGCGGCACCATACGAGCAGTACTTC CASRGQAAPYEQYF
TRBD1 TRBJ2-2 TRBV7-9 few TGTGCCAGCCAGGACAGGGGGAGCACCGGGGAGCTGTTTTTT CASQDRGSTGELFF
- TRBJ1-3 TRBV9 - TGTGCCAGCAGCGTAGCTACGACAGAGCCCGCTGGAAACACCATATATTTT CASSVATTEPAGNTIYF
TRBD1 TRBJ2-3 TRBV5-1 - TGCGCCAGCAGCCGTGGACAGGGCGATCGCACAGATACGCAGTATTTT CASSRGQGDRTDTQYF
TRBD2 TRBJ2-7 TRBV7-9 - TGTGCCAGCAGCTTAATAGGGACTAGCGGGGCCCACGAGCAGTACTTC CASSLIGTSGAHEQYF
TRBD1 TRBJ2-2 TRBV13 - TGTGCCAGCAGCCGCGAGCACGGGACAGGGCGTACCGGGGAGCTGTTTTTT CASSREHGTGRTGELFF
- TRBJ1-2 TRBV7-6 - TGTGCCAGCAGCTTAGGGGGCGCAGGGCTTGGCTACACCTTC CASSLGGAGLGYTF
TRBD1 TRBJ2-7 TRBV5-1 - TGCGCCAGCAGCCCCGTGATCCCACAGGGACAGGAGCAGTACTTC CASSPVIPQGQEQYF
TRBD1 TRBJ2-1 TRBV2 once TGTGCCAGCAGTGAACGACAGGGGGCGAGGAATGAGCAGTTCTTC CASSERQGARNEQFF
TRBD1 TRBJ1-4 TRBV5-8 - TGTGCCAGCAGCCGGGACAGGGTTGAAAAACTGTTTTTT CASSRDRVEKLFF
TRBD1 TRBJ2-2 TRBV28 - TGTGCCAGCAGGTCACACAGGGGGCGCCGAACCGGGGAGCTGTTTTTT CASRSHRGRRTGELFF
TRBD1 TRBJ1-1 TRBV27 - TGTGCCAGCAGCTGGGACAGGGAAACTGAAGCTTTCTTT CASSWDRETEAFF
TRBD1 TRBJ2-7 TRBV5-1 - TGCGCCAGCAGCTTGGAAACAGGGGGTACCTACGAGCAGTACTTC CASSLETGGTYEQYF
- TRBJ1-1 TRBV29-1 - TGCAGCGTTGACAGGTCGAACACTGAAGCTTTCTTT CSVDRSNTEAFF
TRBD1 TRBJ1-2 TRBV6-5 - TGTGCCAGCCAGAAGGGGGCGAGAGATGGCTACACCTTC CASQKGARDGYTF
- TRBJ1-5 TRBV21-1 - TGTGCCAGCAGCAAAGTGGACAGGACTAGCAATCAGCCCCAGCATTTT CASSKVDRTSNQPQHF
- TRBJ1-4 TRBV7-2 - TGTGCCAGCAGCTTAAACAGGGTCGAAGAAAAACTGTTTTTT CASSLNRVEEKLFF
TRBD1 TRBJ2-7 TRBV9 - TGTGCCAGCAGCGCCGGGACAGGGGGCTTCTACGAGCAGTACTTC CASSAGTGGFYEQYF
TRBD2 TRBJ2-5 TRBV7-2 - TGTGCCAGCAGCCCCACCCCTAGCGGAACCCAAGAGACCCAGTACTTC CASSPTPSGTQETQYF
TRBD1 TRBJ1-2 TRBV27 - TGTGCCAGCAGTTTCGGACAGGGGATCCACTATGGCTACACCTTC CASSFGQGIHYGYTF
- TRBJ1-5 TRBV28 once TGTGCCAGCAGTTCTATATCGTCTAACAGGGAGCGTCAGCCCCAGCATTTT CASSSISSNRERQPQHF
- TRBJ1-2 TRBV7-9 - TGTGCCAGCAGCTTAGCCTGGGAGGGAAGCTATGGCTACACCTTC CASSLAWEGSYGYTF
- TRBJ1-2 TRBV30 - TGTGCCTGGAGTAGACGCCAGGTGCCCTATGGCTACACCTTC CAWSRRQVPYGYTF
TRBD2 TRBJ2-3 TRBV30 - TGTGCCTGGAGTGTCCGGCGGGGGGCAGATACGCAGTATTTT CAWSVRRGADTQYF